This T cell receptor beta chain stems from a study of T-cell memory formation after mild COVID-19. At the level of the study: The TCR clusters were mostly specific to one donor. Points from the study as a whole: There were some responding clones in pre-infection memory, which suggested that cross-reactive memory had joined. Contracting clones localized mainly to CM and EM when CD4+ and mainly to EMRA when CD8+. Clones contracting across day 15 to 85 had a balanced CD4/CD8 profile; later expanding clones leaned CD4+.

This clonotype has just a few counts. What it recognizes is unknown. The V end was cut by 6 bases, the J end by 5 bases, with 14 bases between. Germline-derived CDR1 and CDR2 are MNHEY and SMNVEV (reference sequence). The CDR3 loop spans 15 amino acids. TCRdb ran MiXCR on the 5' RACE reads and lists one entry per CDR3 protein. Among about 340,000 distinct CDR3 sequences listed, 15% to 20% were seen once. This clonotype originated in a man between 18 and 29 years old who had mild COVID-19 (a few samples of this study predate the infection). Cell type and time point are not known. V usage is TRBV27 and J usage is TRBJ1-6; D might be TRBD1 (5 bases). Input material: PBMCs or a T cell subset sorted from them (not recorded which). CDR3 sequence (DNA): TGTGCCAGCAGCCCAATGGGGGGGAATAATTCACCCCTCCACTTT. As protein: CASSPMGGNNSPLHF.